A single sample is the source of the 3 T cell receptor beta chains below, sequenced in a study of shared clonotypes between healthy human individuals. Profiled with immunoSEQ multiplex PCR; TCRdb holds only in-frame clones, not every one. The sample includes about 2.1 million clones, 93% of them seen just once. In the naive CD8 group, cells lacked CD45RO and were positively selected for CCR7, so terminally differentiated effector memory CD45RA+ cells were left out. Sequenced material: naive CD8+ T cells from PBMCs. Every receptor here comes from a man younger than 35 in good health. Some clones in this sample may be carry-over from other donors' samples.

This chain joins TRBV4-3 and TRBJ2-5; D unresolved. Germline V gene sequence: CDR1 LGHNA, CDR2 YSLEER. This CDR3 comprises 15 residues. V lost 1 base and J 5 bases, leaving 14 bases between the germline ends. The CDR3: CASSQGTAQAETQYF. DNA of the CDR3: TGCGCCAGCAGCCAAGGGACGGCCCAGGCGGAGACCCAGTACTTC.

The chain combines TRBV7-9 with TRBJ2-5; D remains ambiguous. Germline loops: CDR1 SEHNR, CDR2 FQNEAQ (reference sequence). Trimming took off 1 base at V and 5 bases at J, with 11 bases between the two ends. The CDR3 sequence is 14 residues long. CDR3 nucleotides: TGTGCCAGCAGCTTAGGGTCCACCCGGGAGACCCAGTACTTC. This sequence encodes CASSLGSTRETQYF.

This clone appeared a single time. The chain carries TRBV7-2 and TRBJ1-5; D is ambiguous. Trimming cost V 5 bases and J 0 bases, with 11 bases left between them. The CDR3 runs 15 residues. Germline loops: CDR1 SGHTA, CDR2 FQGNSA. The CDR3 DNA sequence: TGTGCCAGCAGCCAAACACGCTATAGCAATCAGCCCCAGCATTTT. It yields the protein CASSQTRYSNQPQHF.